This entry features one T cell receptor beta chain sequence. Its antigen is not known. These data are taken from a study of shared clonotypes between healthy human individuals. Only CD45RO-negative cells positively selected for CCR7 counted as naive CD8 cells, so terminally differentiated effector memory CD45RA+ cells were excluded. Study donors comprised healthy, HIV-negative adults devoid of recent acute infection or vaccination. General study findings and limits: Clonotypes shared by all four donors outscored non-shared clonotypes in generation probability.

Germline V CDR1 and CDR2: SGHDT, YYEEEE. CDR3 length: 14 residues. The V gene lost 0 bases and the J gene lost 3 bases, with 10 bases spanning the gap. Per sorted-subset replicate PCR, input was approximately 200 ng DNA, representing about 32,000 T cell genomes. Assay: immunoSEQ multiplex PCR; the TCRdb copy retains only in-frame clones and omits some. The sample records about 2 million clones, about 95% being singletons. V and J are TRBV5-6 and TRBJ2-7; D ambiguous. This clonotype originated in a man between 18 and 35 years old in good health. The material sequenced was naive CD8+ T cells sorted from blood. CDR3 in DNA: TGTGCCAGCAGCTTGGAACTCGCAGACTACGAGCAGTACTTC. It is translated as CASSLELADYEQYF. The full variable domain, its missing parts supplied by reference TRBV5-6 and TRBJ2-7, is DAGVTQSPTHLIKTRGQQVTLRCSPKSGHDTVSWYQQALGQGPQFIFQYYEEEERQRGNFPDRFSGHQFPNYSSELNVNALLLGDSALYLCASSLELADYEQYFGPGTRLTVT.